This entry concerns a single TCR beta chain. Trimming cost V 4 bases and J 6 bases; bases outside gene matches: 13. This CDR3 is built from 18 residues. The germline V gene encodes CDR1 SGHAT and CDR2 FQNNGV. Repertoires were generated with immunoSEQ multiplex PCR, while TCRdb's copy carries only in-frame clones and drops some. The repertoire consists of about 58,000 clones, with approximately 90% occurring once and the leading ten covering 3% to 4.5%. This record comes from a study of identifying expanded T cells in peripheral blood. This TCR was sampled from a person between 18 and 70 years old in good health. J is TRBJ2-2 and V is TRBV11-2, with TRBD2 identical over 11 bases. The sequencing sample was made of blood. The CDR3: CASSYARNVAGGAGELFF. The CDR3 nucleotides read TGTGCCAGCAGCTATGCGAGGAATGTAGCGGGAGGGGCCGGGGAGCTGTTTTTT.